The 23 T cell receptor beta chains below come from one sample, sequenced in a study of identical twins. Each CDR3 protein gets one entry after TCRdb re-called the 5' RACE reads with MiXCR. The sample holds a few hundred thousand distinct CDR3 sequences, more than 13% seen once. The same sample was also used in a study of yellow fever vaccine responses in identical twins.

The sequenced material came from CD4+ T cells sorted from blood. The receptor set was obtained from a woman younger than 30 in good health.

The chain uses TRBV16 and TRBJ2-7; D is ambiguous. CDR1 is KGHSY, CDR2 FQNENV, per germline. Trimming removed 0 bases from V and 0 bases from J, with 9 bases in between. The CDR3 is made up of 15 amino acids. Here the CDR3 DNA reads TGTGCCAGCAGCCAATCTGACCTCCGCTCCTACGAGCAGTACTTC. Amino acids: CASSQSDLRSYEQYF. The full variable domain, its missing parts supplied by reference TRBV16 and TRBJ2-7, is GEEVAQTPKHLVRGEGQKAKLYCAPIKGHSYVFWYQQVLKNEFKFLISFQNENVFDETGMPKERFSAKCLPNSPCSLEIQATKLEDSAVYFCASSQSDLRSYEQYFGPGTRLTVT.

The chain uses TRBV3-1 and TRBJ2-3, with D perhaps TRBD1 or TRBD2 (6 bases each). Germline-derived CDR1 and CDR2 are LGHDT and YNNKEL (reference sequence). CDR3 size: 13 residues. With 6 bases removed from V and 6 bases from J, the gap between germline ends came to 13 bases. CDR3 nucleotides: TGTGCCAGCAGGGAGGGGGTTGCCGATACGCAGTATTTT. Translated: CASREGVADTQYF.

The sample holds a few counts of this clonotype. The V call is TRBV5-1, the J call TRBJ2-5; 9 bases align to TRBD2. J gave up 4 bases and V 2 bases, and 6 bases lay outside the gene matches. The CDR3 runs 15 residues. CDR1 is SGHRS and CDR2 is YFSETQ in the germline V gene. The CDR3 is CASSFGSGGPETQYF. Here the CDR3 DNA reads TGCGCCAGCAGCTTTGGTAGCGGGGGCCCAGAGACCCAGTACTTC.

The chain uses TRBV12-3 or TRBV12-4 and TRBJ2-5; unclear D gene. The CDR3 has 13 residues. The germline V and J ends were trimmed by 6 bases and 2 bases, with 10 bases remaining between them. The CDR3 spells CASSPDWQETQYF. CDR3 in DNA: TGTGCCAGCAGCCCCGACTGGCAAGAGACCCAGTACTTC.

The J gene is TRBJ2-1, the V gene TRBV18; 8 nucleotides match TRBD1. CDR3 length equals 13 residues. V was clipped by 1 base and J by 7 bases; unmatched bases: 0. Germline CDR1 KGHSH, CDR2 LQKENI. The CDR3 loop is CASSPRQGNEQFF. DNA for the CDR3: TGTGCCAGCTCACCACGACAGGGGAATGAGCAGTTCTTC.

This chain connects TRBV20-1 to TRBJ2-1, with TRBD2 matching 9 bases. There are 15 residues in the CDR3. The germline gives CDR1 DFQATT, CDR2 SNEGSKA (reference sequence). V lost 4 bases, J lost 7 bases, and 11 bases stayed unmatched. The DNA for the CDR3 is TGCAGTGCTAATCCTTACGGCGGGAGGGCGAATGAGCAGTTCTTC. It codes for CSANPYGGRANEQFF.

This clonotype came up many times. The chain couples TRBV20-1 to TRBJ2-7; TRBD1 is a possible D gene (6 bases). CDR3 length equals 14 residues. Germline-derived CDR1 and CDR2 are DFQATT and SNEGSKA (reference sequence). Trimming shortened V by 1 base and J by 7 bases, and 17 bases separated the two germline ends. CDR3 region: CSARVNRVPGEQYF. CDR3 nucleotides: TGCAGTGCTAGAGTAAACAGGGTTCCGGGGGAGCAGTACTTC.

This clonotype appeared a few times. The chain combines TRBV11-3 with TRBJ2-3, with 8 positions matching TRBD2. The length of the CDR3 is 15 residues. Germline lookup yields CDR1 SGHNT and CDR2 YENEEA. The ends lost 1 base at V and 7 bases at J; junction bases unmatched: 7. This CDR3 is CASSLGGTSAHTQYF. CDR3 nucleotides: TGTGCCAGCAGCTTAGGAGGGACTAGTGCCCATACGCAGTATTTT.

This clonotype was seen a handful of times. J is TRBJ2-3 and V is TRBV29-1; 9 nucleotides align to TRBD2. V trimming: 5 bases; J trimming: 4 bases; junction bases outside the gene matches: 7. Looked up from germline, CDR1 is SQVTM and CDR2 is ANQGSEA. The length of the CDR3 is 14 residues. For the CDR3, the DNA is TGCAGCGTTAAATTGGCTAGCGGGGCAGATACGCAGTATTTT. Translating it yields CSVKLASGADTQYF.

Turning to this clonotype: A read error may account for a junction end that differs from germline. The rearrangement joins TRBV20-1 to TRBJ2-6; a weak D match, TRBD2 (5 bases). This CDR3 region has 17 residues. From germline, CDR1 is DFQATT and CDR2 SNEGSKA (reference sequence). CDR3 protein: CCAREGGPIAGANVLTF. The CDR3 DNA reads TGCTGTGCTAGAGAGGGTGGACCCATTGCTGGGGCCAACGTCCTGACTTTC.

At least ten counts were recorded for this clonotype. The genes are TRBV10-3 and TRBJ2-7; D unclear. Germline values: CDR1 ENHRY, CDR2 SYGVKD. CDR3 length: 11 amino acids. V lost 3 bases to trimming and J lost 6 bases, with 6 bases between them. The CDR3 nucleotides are TGTGCCATCAGTGAAGGGTCCGAGCAGTACTTC. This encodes CAISEGSEQYF.

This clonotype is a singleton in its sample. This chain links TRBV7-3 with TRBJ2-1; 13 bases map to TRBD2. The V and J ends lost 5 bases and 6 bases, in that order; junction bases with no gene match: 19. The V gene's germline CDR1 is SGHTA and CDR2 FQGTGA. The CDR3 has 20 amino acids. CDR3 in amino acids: CASSRLPKTSGGAPLNEQFF. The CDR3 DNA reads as TGTGCCAGCAGCCGACTTCCCAAAACTAGCGGGGGGGCCCCACTCAATGAGCAGTTCTTC.

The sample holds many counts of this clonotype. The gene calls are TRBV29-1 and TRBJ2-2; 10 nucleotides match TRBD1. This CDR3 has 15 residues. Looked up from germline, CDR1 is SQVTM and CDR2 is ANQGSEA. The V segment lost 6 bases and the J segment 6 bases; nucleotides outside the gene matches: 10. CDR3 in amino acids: CSVLPGQGFAGELFF. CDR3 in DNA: TGCAGCGTCCTACCGGGACAGGGGTTCGCCGGGGAGCTGTTTTTT.

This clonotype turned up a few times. CDR3 loop: CSVGSHSYEQYF. The CDR3 DNA reads TGCAGCGTTGGGTCTCACTCCTACGAGCAGTACTTC. The rearrangement links TRBV29-1 to TRBJ2-7; D is unclear. The CDR3 spans 12 residues. In germline, CDR1 is SQVTM, CDR2 ANQGSEA. V dropped 4 bases and J dropped 0 bases, with 7 bases sitting between them.

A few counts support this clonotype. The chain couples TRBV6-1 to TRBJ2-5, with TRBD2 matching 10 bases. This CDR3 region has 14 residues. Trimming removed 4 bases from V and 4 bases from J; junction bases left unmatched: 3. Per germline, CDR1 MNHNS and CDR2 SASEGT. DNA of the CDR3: TGTGCCAGCAGTGGAGCGGGGGGGCCAGAGACCCAGTACTTC. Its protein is CASSGAGGPETQYF.

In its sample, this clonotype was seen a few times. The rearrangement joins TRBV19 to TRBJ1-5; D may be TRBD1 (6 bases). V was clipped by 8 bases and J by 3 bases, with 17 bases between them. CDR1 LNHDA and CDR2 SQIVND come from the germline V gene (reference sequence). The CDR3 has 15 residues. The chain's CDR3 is CASSEGGRNNQPQHF. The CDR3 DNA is TGTGCCAGTTCTGAAGGGGGGAGGAACAATCAGCCCCAGCATTTT.

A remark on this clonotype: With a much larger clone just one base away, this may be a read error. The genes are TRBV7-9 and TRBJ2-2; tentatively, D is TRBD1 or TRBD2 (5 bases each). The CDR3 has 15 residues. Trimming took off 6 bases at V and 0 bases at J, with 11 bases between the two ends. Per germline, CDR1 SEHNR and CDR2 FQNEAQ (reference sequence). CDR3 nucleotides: TGTGCCAGCAGGACAGCGGCCTCGAACACCGGGGAGCTGTTTTTT. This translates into CASRTAASNTGELFF.

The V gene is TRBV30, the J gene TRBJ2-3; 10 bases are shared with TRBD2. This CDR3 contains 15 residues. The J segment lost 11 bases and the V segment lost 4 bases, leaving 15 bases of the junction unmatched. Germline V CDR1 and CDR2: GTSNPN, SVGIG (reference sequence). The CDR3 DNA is TGTGCCTGGATGGCCGAAGACTTTAGCGGGAGGCAGCAGTATTTT. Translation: CAWMAEDFSGRQQYF. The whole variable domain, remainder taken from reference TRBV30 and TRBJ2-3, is SQTIHQWPATLVQPVGSPLSLECTVEGTSNPNLYWYRQAAGRGLQLLFYSVGIGQISSEVPQNLSASRPQDRQFILSSKKLLLSDSGFYLCAWMAEDFSGRQQYFGPGTRLTVL.

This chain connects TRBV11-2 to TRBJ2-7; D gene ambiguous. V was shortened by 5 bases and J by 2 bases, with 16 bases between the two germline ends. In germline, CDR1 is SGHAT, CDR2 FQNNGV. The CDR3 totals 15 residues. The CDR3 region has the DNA TGTGCCAGCAGCCCCAGTGGTGGAGTTCCCTACGAGCAGTACTTC. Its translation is CASSPSGGVPYEQYF. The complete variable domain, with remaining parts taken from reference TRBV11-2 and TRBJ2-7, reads EAGVAQSPRYKIIEKRQSVAFWCNPISGHATLYWYQQILGQGPKLLIQFQNNGVVDDSQLPKDRFSAERLKGVDSTLKIQPAKLEDSAVYLCASSPSGGVPYEQYFGPGTRLTVT.

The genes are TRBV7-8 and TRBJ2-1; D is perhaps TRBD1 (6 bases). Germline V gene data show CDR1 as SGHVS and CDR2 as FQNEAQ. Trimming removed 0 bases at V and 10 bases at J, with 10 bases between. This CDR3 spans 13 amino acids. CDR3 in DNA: TGTGCCAGCAGCTTAGCACAGGGACACGAGCAGTTCTTC. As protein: CASSLAQGHEQFF.

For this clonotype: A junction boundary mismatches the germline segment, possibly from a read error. This CDR3 reads CSATTDVVSIPYF. The CDR3 coding sequence is TGCAGTGCAACGACGGACGTCGTCTCTATTCCGTACTTC. The chain combines TRBV20-1 with TRBJ2-4, with no clear D. The CDR3 runs to 13 residues. Germline V CDR1 and CDR2: DFQATT, SNEGSKA (reference sequence).

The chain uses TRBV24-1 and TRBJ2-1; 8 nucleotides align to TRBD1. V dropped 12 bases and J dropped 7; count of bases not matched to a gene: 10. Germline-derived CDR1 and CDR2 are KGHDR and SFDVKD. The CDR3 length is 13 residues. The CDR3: CAAARQGTNEQFF. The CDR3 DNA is TGTGCCGCCGCGAGACAGGGGACGAATGAGCAGTTCTTC.

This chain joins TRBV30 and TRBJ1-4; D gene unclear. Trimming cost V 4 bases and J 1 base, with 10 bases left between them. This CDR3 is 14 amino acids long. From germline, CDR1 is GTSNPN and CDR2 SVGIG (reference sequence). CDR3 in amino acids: CAWTSGRTNEKLFF. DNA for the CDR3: TGTGCCTGGACATCGGGGAGAACTAATGAAAAACTGTTTTTT.